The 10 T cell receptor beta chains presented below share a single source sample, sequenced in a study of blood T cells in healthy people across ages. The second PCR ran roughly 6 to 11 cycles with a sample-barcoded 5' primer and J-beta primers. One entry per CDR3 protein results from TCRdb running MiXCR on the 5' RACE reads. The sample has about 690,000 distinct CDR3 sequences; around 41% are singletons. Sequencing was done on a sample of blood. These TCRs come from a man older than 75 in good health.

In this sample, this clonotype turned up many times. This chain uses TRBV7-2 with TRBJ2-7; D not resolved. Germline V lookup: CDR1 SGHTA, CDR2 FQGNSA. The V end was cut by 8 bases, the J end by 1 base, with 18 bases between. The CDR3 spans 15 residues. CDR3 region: CASALTPTRSYEQYF. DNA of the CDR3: TGTGCCAGCGCCCTCACCCCGACAAGATCCTACGAGCAGTACTTC. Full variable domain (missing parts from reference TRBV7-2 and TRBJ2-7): GAGVSQSPSNKVTEKGKDVELRCDPISGHTALYWYRQSLGQGLEFLIYFQGNSAPDKSGLPSDRFSAERTGGSVSTLTIQRTQQEDSAVYLCASALTPTRSYEQYFGPGTRLTVT.

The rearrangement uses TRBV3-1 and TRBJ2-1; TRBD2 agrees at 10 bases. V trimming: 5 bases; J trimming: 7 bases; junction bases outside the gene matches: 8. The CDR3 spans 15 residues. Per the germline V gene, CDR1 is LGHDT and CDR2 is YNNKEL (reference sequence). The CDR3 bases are TGTGCCAGCAGCATGCTAGCGGGAGTTAGTAATGAGCAGTTCTTC. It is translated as CASSMLAGVSNEQFF.

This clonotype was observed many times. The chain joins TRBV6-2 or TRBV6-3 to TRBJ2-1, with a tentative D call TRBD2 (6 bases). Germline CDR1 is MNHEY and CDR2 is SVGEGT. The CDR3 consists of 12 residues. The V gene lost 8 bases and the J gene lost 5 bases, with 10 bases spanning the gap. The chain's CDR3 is CASWAGNNEQFF. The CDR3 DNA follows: TGTGCCAGCTGGGCGGGGAACAATGAGCAGTTCTTC.

The CDR3, as DNA: TGTGCCAGCAGCTTAGCTCCGGACGGACAAGAGACCCAGTACTTC. Its translation is CASSLAPDGQETQYF. This chain uses TRBV7-2 with TRBJ2-5; D not certain. CDR1 is SGHTA, CDR2 FQGNSA, per germline. Trimming cost V 0 bases and J 2 bases, with 10 bases left between them. The CDR3 length is 15 residues.

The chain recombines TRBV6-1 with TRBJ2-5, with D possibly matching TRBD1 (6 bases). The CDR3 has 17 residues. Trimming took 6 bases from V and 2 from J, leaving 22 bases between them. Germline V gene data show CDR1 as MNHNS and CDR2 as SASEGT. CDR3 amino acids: CASRRIETGTPQETQYF. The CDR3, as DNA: TGTGCCAGCAGACGAATTGAAACCGGGACACCTCAAGAGACCCAGTACTTC.

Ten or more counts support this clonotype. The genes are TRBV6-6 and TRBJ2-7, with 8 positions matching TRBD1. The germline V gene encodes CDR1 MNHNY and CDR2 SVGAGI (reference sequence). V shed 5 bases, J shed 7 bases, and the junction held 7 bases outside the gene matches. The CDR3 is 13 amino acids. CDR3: CASSDRDRREQYF. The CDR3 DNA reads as TGTGCCAGCAGTGACCGGGACAGGCGAGAGCAGTACTTC.

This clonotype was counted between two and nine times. CDR3 DNA: TGCGCCAGCAGCTCCCCCGGGACTAGCGGGGGGGCCACAGATACGCAGTATTTT. Amino acid sequence: CASSSPGTSGGATDTQYF. This rearrangement joins TRBV4-1 to TRBJ2-3, with 16 positions matching TRBD2. Germline V gives CDR1 MGHRA, CDR2 YSYEKL. The CDR3 length is 18 residues. J gave up 2 bases and V 5 bases, and 7 bases lay outside the gene matches.

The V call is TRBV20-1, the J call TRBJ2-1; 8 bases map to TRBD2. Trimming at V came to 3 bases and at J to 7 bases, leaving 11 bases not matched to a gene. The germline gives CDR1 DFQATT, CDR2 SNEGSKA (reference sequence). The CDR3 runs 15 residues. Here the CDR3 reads CSASPPGGAGNEQFF. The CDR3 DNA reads TGCAGTGCTAGTCCTCCCGGGGGGGCCGGTAATGAGCAGTTCTTC.

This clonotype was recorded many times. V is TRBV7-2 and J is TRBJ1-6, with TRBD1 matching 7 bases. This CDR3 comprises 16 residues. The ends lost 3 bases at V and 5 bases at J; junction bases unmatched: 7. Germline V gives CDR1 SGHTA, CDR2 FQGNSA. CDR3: CASSFDPQGDNSPLHF. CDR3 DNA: TGTGCCAGCAGCTTCGATCCGCAGGGGGATAATTCACCCCTCCACTTT.

DNA for the CDR3: TGTGCCAGCACCTTCCGGGCCTACTCGAACACCGGGGAGCTGTTTTTT. Encoded protein: CASTFRAYSNTGELFF. The chain couples TRBV7-2 to TRBJ2-2; no clear D. The germline V and J ends were trimmed by 7 bases and 0 bases, with 15 bases remaining between them. The CDR3 sequence is 16 residues long. Per the germline V gene, CDR1 is SGHTA and CDR2 is FQGNSA.